One and the same sample provided the 24 T cell receptor beta chains below, sequenced in a study of vaccination and CD4 T cells after COVID-19. For these receptors, no antigen is known. Sample treatment: roughly nine-day PBMC culture with coronavirus spike peptide pools or control peptides (ViraFEST assay). An Oncomine TCR Beta short-read assay was used to sequence the DNA from cultured CD4+ T cells. From the PCR reads, TCRdb called clonotypes with MiXCR, one entry per CDR3 protein. The sample shows 15,000 to 20,000 distinct CDR3 sequences, 45% to 50% of them seen only once. Specimen: CD4+ T cells from blood, cultured in vitro. These receptor sequences come from a human donor who had recovered from COVID-19.

This sequence joins TRBV19 and TRBJ2-5; 7 positions match TRBD1. Germline CDR1 is LNHDA and CDR2 is SQIVND (reference sequence). There are 14 residues in the CDR3. Trimming removed 7 bases from V and 0 bases from J; junction bases left unmatched: 5. The CDR3 region is CASKRTGHQETQYF. For the CDR3, the DNA is TGTGCCAGTAAGCGGACAGGTCACCAAGAGACCCAGTACTTC.

The CDR3 DNA is TGCAGTGCCCACACTCAGCCTGGGGCCAACGTCCTGACTTTC. Its translation is CSAHTQPGANVLTF. The chain joins TRBV20-1 to TRBJ2-6; D not resolved. Germline V gene lookup returns CDR1 DFQATT and CDR2 SNEGSKA (reference sequence). V was shortened by 6 bases and J by 2 bases, with 11 bases between the two germline ends. The length of the CDR3 is 14 residues.

The chain uses TRBV2 and TRBJ2-7; 8 nucleotides match TRBD1. Germline-derived CDR1 and CDR2 are SNHLY and FYNNEI. This CDR3 contains 15 residues. The V gene end was trimmed by 7 bases and the J gene end by 6 bases; junction bases not matched to a gene: 14. The CDR3 protein is CASTREDRGFREQYF. The DNA for the CDR3 is TGTGCCAGCACGCGCGAAGACAGGGGATTTCGCGAGCAGTACTTC.

The chain employs TRBV20-1 and TRBJ1-5; the match to TRBD1 covers 8 bases. This CDR3 region has 16 residues. The germline gives CDR1 DFQATT, CDR2 SNEGSKA (reference sequence). The junction had 10 bases not matched to a gene; V was cut back by 6 bases and J by 0 bases. The CDR3: CSATRQGLYSNQPQHF. The CDR3 DNA reads TGCAGTGCGACCCGACAGGGGCTTTATAGCAATCAGCCCCAGCATTTT.

Concerning this clonotype itself: A read error may account for a junction end that differs from germline. This chain uses TRBV20-1 with TRBJ1-1; D is possibly TRBD1 (5 bases). Germline CDR1 is DFQATT and CDR2 is SNEGSKA (reference sequence). The CDR3 loop spans 15 amino acids. CDR3 sequence: CSTRDPQGAGTEAFF. DNA of the CDR3: TGCAGTACTAGGGACCCCCAGGGAGCGGGCACTGAAGCTTTCTTT.

The V gene is TRBV11-2, the J gene TRBJ1-2; 8 bases line up with TRBD1. CDR3 length: 17 residues. The V and J ends lost 3 bases and 7 bases, in that order; junction bases with no gene match: 16. Per the germline V gene, CDR1 is SGHAT and CDR2 is FQNNGV. CDR3 in DNA: TGTGCCAGCAGCTTCCAGGACAGGGTCCCCGTTGATCCTGGCTACACCTTC. Translating it yields CASSFQDRVPVDPGYTF.

With respect to this clonotype: An end of the junction differs from the germline gene, which may be a read error. V usage is TRBV20-1 and J usage is TRBJ2-7, with a weak D call TRBD1 (5 bases). CDR1 DFQATT and CDR2 SNEGSKA come from the germline V gene (reference sequence). This CDR3 region has 12 residues. CDR3 coding DNA: TGCAGTGCTAGCGCTCAGGACACCTACTTACACTTC. As protein: CSASAQDTYLHF.

The DNA of the CDR3 is TGTGCCAGTAGTATAGGGTCAGTCTGGGTCGTCCCCTACGAGCAGTACTTC. This gives the protein CASSIGSVWVVPYEQYF. The rearrangement links TRBV19 to TRBJ2-7; D not certain. The length of the CDR3 is 17 residues. Per germline, CDR1 LNHDA and CDR2 SQIVND (reference sequence). Trimming left V 1 base short and J 2 bases short, with 18 bases between.

V is TRBV6-5 and J is TRBJ2-7; 9 bases are shared with TRBD1. Germline-derived CDR1 and CDR2 are MNHEY and SVGAGI. Germline trimming cut 0 bases from V and 7 bases from J; bases unmatched to any gene: 7. The CDR3 consists of 15 residues. CDR3 in DNA: TGTGCCAGCAGTTACTCGAGACAGGGGGGAAGGGAGCAGTACTTC. Translation gives CASSYSRQGGREQYF.

This chain uses TRBV20-1 with TRBJ1-6; no clear D. Trimming shortened V by 2 bases and J by 10 bases, and 15 bases separated the two germline ends. Germline CDR1 DFQATT, CDR2 SNEGSKA (reference sequence). The CDR3 runs 14 residues. CDR3 sequence (DNA): TGCAGTGCTAGAAACCCGGGTCGGGAATCACCCCTCCACTTT. It codes for CSARNPGRESPLHF.

This clonotype was detected only once. Here the CDR3 reads CAISRGTAEGYEQYF. CDR3 DNA: TGTGCCATCAGCCGTGGGACAGCTGAAGGCTACGAGCAGTACTTC. The J gene is TRBJ2-7, the V gene TRBV10-3; 7 positions match TRBD1. The ends lost 6 bases at V and 3 bases at J; junction bases unmatched: 11. The germline V gene encodes CDR1 ENHRY and CDR2 SYGVKD. CDR3 length: 15 residues.

This chain joins TRBV7-2 and TRBJ1-4; TRBD1 matches at 7 bases. CDR1 is SGHTA, CDR2 FQGNSA, per germline. This CDR3 region has 14 residues. The ends lost 6 bases at V and 10 bases at J; junction bases unmatched: 11. This CDR3 reads CASRKTGTEGKLFF. CDR3 DNA sequence: TGTGCCAGCAGGAAGACCGGGACAGAAGGAAAACTGTTTTTT.

CDR3 DNA: TGTGCCTGGGCCCTGGGAGGCTGGGGGACCGGGGAGCTGTTTTTT. This codes for CAWALGGWGTGELFF. The V call is TRBV30, the J call TRBJ2-2; possibly TRBD2 for D (6 bases). V lost 5 bases, J lost 5 bases, and 18 bases lay in between. The CDR3 is made up of 15 amino acids. Looked up from germline, CDR1 is GTSNPN and CDR2 is SVGIG (reference sequence).

The table lists this clonotype with a few counts. This chain joins TRBV19 and TRBJ1-2; 7 bases line up with TRBD1. The CDR3 totals 15 residues. The germline gives CDR1 LNHDA, CDR2 SQIVND (reference sequence). The V gene end was trimmed by 0 bases and the J gene end by 2 bases; junction bases not matched to a gene: 3. The CDR3 sequence is CASSIEGTANYGYTF. The CDR3 DNA sequence: TGTGCCAGTAGTATAGAGGGGACAGCCAACTATGGCTACACCTTC.

The rearrangement joins TRBV7-2 to TRBJ2-5; 9 nucleotides align to TRBD1. V was pared by 2 bases and J by 2 bases, with 6 bases of the junction left unmatched. In germline, CDR1 is SGHTA, CDR2 FQGNSA. This CDR3 comprises 16 residues. CDR3 in amino acids: CASSLSTGTGQETQYF. CDR3 bases: TGTGCCAGCAGCTTATCAACCGGGACAGGGCAAGAGACCCAGTACTTC.

V is TRBV28 and J is TRBJ2-3, with 8 bases matching TRBD1. Germline lookup yields CDR1 MDHEN and CDR2 SYDVKM. The junction had 10 bases not matched to a gene; V was cut back by 5 bases and J by 6 bases. The CDR3 runs to 15 residues. In DNA, the CDR3 is TGTGCCAGCAGTGTTACAGGGGGGCAAAGGGATACGCAGTATTTT. This translates into CASSVTGGQRDTQYF.

This clonotype was found once. The chain is built from TRBV4-1 and TRBJ2-7; D gene unclear. CDR3 length equals 14 residues. The germline V gene encodes CDR1 MGHRA and CDR2 YSYEKL. V was cut by 0 bases and J by 2 bases, with 8 bases left in between. This CDR3 is CASSQDEGPYEQYF. The DNA of the CDR3 is TGCGCCAGCAGCCAAGATGAAGGTCCCTACGAGCAGTACTTC.

This clonotype has just a few counts. CDR3 DNA sequence: TGTGCCAGCAGTGAGCTATTTTTAGCGGATGGTGTAGCCAAAAACATTCAGTACTTC. Translation gives CASSELFLADGVAKNIQYF. The V call is TRBV6-1, the J call TRBJ2-4; a possible D gene is TRBD2 (6 bases). V was trimmed by 3 bases and J by 0 bases, leaving 21 bases between them. CDR1 MNHNS and CDR2 SASEGT come from the germline V gene. The CDR3 contains 19 residues.

This clonotype was counted between two and nine times. The rearrangement joins TRBV6-1 to TRBJ2-1; the D gene is possibly TRBD1 (6 bases). The germline V gene encodes CDR1 MNHNS and CDR2 SASEGT. There are 12 residues in the CDR3. V lost 10 bases to trimming and J lost 3 bases, with 10 bases between them. The CDR3 DNA sequence: TGTGCCACAGGGGAACGCTACAATGAGCAGTTCTTC. Its protein is CATGERYNEQFF.

This clonotype was seen a few times. V is TRBV2 and J is TRBJ1-5, with a tentative D call TRBD1 (5 bases). The CDR3 extends over 14 amino acids. V was clipped by 5 bases and J by 7 bases, with 15 bases between them. The germline V gene has CDR1 SNHLY and CDR2 FYNNEI. DNA for the CDR3: TGTGCCAGCAGTAACGAGGGACCTCCGCAGCCCCAGCATTTT. Its protein is CASSNEGPPQPQHF.

This clonotype was seen a handful of times. The chain has TRBV2 and TRBJ1-6; unclear D gene. Trimming pared 8 bases from V and 8 bases from J, leaving 19 bases between. This CDR3 is 15 amino acids long. Germline lookup yields CDR1 SNHLY and CDR2 FYNNEI. The CDR3 DNA is TGTGCCAGCTCCTTCCTCGAGAAGGACTATTCACCCCTCCACTTT. The encoded protein is CASSFLEKDYSPLHF.

The J gene is TRBJ1-6, the V gene TRBV9, with D maybe TRBD1 (5 bases). Deletions cut 0 bases from V and 9 bases from J, with 10 bases between. The CDR3 consists of 14 residues. Germline V gene data show CDR1 as SGDLS and CDR2 as YYNGEE. The CDR3 here is CASSVAGLGSPLHF. The CDR3 region has the DNA TGTGCCAGCAGCGTAGCAGGGTTAGGTTCACCCCTCCACTTT.

This clonotype showed up just a few times. V usage is TRBV6-1 and J usage is TRBJ2-7, with 7 bases that match TRBD2. This CDR3 has 13 amino acids. With V trimmed by 6 bases and J by 1 base, 3 bases remained unmatched. Germline CDR1 reads MNHNS; CDR2 reads SASEGT. CDR3 nucleotide sequence: TGTGCCAGCAGACCACTAGCGTCCTACGAGCAGTACTTC. It encodes CASRPLASYEQYF.

This clonotype was observed once. The chain carries TRBV20-1 and TRBJ2-3, with 11 bases aligning to TRBD2. CDR3 length equals 15 residues. Germline V gene lookup returns CDR1 DFQATT and CDR2 SNEGSKA (reference sequence). The V and J ends lost 3 bases and 1 base, in that order; junction bases with no gene match: 3. The DNA for the CDR3 is TGCAGTGCTAGCCTAGCGGGGGGCCGCACAGATACGCAGTATTTT. Translation gives CSASLAGGRTDTQYF.